Listed below are T cell receptor beta chains from one sample, sequenced in a study of blood T cell repertoires in COVID-19. Sequencing used immunoSEQ multiplex PCR; TCRdb keeps in-frame clones, though not all of them. The data hold roughly 260,000 clones, with about 87% observed a single time. The sample comprised peripheral blood. All receptors come from a man aged 60 to 75 who had recovered from COVID-19. Each CDR3 is given with its conserved first and last residue. Fields, in order: J gene, V gene, CDR3 protein.

J gene: TRBJ2-7; V gene: TRBV6-6; CDR3 protein: CASSPPPLTSASYEQYF
J gene: TRBJ1-5; V gene: TRBV6-5; CDR3 protein: CASRDYYSNQPQHF
J gene: TRBJ2-1; V gene: TRBV9; CDR3 protein: CASSPSGLAGGNEQFF
J gene: TRBJ2-7; V gene: TRBV15; CDR3 protein: CATSRARTSGGLHYEQYF
J gene: TRBJ1-2; V gene: TRBV14; CDR3 protein: CASSQAQGWGYTF
J gene: TRBJ1-2; V gene: TRBV24-1; CDR3 protein: CATSDRNGYTF
J gene: TRBJ2-7; V gene: TRBV11-3; CDR3 protein: CASSSRTGGQYEQYF
J gene: TRBJ2-5; V gene: TRBV5-4; CDR3 protein: CASSLAAQETQYF
J gene: TRBJ2-3; V gene: TRBV19; CDR3 protein: CASSSAGTGWADTQYF
J gene: TRBJ2-3; V gene: TRBV5-1; CDR3 protein: CASSLVLRDSVDTQYF
J gene: TRBJ2-4; V gene: TRBV10-3; CDR3 protein: CAISLGLQNIQYF
J gene: TRBJ2-4; V gene: TRBV5-1; CDR3 protein: CASSLLGGVEGNIQYF
J gene: TRBJ2-7; V gene: TRBV7-6; CDR3 protein: CASSLTGPGGPYEQYF
J gene: TRBJ1-6; V gene: TRBV19; CDR3 protein: CASSMLPGSNSPLHF
J gene: TRBJ2-3; V gene: TRBV15; CDR3 protein: CATSRGREGAGTGTQYF
J gene: TRBJ1-2; V gene: TRBV23-1; CDR3 protein: CASSHTPTGVASIGYTF
J gene: TRBJ2-7; V gene: TRBV6-2/TRBV6-3; CDR3 protein: CASSYEMGRPLSYEQYF
J gene: TRBJ1-2; V gene: TRBV29-1; CDR3 protein: CSVATPGDYGYTF
J gene: TRBJ1-3; V gene: TRBV13; CDR3 protein: CASSVGTAGNTIYF
J gene: TRBJ2-7; V gene: TRBV12-3/TRBV12-4; CDR3 protein: CASSFRTGNEQYF
J gene: TRBJ2-1; V gene: TRBV27; CDR3 protein: CASSGDRGPVEQFF
J gene: TRBJ1-4; V gene: TRBV19; CDR3 protein: CASSIGQARAKLFF
J gene: TRBJ2-7; V gene: TRBV6-6; CDR3 protein: CASSSDRIYEQYF
J gene: TRBJ1-2; V gene: TRBV19; CDR3 protein: CASSIDLGQQYGYTF
J gene: TRBJ1-4; V gene: TRBV14; CDR3 protein: CASSQFKLAAGKLFF
J gene: TRBJ2-2; V gene: TRBV12-3/TRBV12-4; CDR3 protein: CASSPDNLGELFF
J gene: TRBJ1-1; V gene: TRBV7-8; CDR3 protein: CASSSGLGQNTEAFF
J gene: TRBJ2-3; V gene: TRBV4-2; CDR3 protein: CASSQLLLGSADTQYF
J gene: TRBJ2-3; V gene: TRBV27; CDR3 protein: CASSRAGTSKADTQYF
J gene: TRBJ2-1; V gene: TRBV12-3/TRBV12-4; CDR3 protein: CASDRPGSNEQFF
J gene: TRBJ1-2; V gene: TRBV30; CDR3 protein: CAWDRGTGGAKGYTF
J gene: TRBJ1-1; V gene: TRBV29-1; CDR3 protein: CSVEIVGGLNTEAFF
J gene: TRBJ1-2; V gene: TRBV7-9; CDR3 protein: CASSLAGQTYGYTF
J gene: TRBJ2-7; V gene: TRBV6-2/TRBV6-3; CDR3 protein: CASSSLSEQYF
J gene: TRBJ1-4; V gene: TRBV30; CDR3 protein: CAWNSGGSVEKLFF
J gene: TRBJ2-6; V gene: TRBV18; CDR3 protein: CASSPSSGANVLTF
J gene: TRBJ1-1; V gene: TRBV6-1; CDR3 protein: CASSPKGIGDTEAFF
J gene: TRBJ2-2; V gene: TRBV7-3; CDR3 protein: CASSPLGTGELFF
J gene: TRBJ1-2; V gene: TRBV11-2; CDR3 protein: CASSPLTGSGYTF
J gene: TRBJ1-6; V gene: TRBV9; CDR3 protein: CASSPDSGRSPLHF
J gene: TRBJ1-4; V gene: TRBV6-5; CDR3 protein: CASSFGTATNEKLFF
J gene: TRBJ1-6; V gene: TRBV7-3; CDR3 protein: CASSLGQTSPLHF
J gene: TRBJ2-3; V gene: TRBV7-9; CDR3 protein: CASSLALAGGPTDTQYF
J gene: TRBJ1-6; V gene: TRBV19; CDR3 protein: CASSDPGVAGSPLHF
J gene: TRBJ2-1; V gene: TRBV11-2; CDR3 protein: CASSYRQVQFF
J gene: TRBJ1-3; V gene: TRBV19; CDR3 protein: CASSDSSSYSGNTIYF
J gene: TRBJ2-3; V gene: TRBV5-6; CDR3 protein: CASSHYKQGTDTQYF
J gene: TRBJ2-7; V gene: TRBV2; CDR3 protein: CASSLYRANLAGGYEQYF
J gene: TRBJ1-1; V gene: TRBV6-4; CDR3 protein: CASKQGAMGTEAFF
J gene: TRBJ1-4; V gene: TRBV14; CDR3 protein: CASSQAPSGRGEKLFF
J gene: TRBJ2-2; V gene: TRBV5-1; CDR3 protein: CASSLPRRGRTNTGELFF
J gene: TRBJ1-1; V gene: TRBV20-1; CDR3 protein: CSASYQGNTEAFF
J gene: TRBJ2-7; V gene: TRBV3-1/TRBV3-2; CDR3 protein: CASTRQGTSYEQYF
J gene: TRBJ1-6; V gene: TRBV7-3; CDR3 protein: CASSPGGSAKYNSPLHF
J gene: TRBJ2-3; V gene: TRBV7-3; CDR3 protein: CASSYPGVTDTQYF
J gene: TRBJ2-1; V gene: TRBV11-2; CDR3 protein: CASSETPYAYNEQFF
J gene: TRBJ2-1; V gene: TRBV5-1; CDR3 protein: CASSLDGTSGGADEQFF
J gene: TRBJ2-5; V gene: TRBV24-1; CDR3 protein: CATSGRDRGHETQYF